One T cell receptor (beta chain) is described in this entry. The data were taken from a study of T cells after yellow fever vaccination. With 11 bases removed from V and 3 bases from J, the gap between germline ends came to 16 bases. The CDR3 extends over 13 amino acids. Germline-derived CDR1 and CDR2 are ENHRY and SYGVKD. Production of TCR cDNA was by 5'RACE template switching, which also added a universal primer site and UMIs. TCRdb re-derived calls from the 5' RACE reads in MiXCR, one entry per CDR3 protein. The repertoire holds a few hundred thousand distinct CDR3 sequences, with over 5% as singletons.

The sample here was PBMCs, taken 5 days after the yellow fever booster vaccination. The TCR originated in a man aged 30 to 45 who received the YFV17D yellow fever vaccine. The chain employs TRBV10-3 and TRBJ1-1; D might be TRBD1 (6 bases). The CDR3 region is CAALGGEDTEAFF. In DNA, the CDR3 is TGTGCCGCCCTGGGGGGCGAGGACACTGAAGCTTTCTTT.